This is a list of T cell receptor beta chains from one sample in a study of cytomegalovirus exposure and HLA in healthy donors. TCRdb's table, derived via immunoSEQ multiplex PCR, lists solely in-frame clones and lacks some. The sample consists of 100,000 to 120,000 clones, under 97% of them appearing once. Sequenced: PBMCs. The receptors come from a young woman in good health and CMV-seronegative. The CDR3 runs from the conserved cysteine through the conserved F or W. Each record gives: V gene, J gene, clone size, D gene, CDR3 protein, CDR3 DNA. A D gene is named only where the DNA matches it firmly. For some rows the clone size is stated as once, few or many, or as a class when expanded; others skip it.

v_gene: TRBV29-1
j_gene: TRBJ2-7
abundance: .
d_gene: TRBD2
CDR3aa: CSVKGLGDYEQYF
CDR3nt: TGCAGCGTTAAAGGACTAGGGGACTACGAGCAGTACTTC

v_gene: TRBV7-8
j_gene: TRBJ2-6
abundance: .
d_gene: TRBD2
CDR3aa: CASSQGTSGENSGANVLTF
CDR3nt: TGTGCCAGCAGCCAAGGGACTAGCGGGGAAAACTCTGGGGCCAACGTCCTGACTTTC

v_gene: TRBV10-3
j_gene: TRBJ1-2
abundance: .
d_gene: .
CDR3aa: CAISDLEDHGYTF
CDR3nt: TGTGCCATCAGTGATTTGGAGGACCATGGCTACACCTTC

v_gene: TRBV4-3
j_gene: TRBJ1-2
abundance: once
d_gene: TRBD1
CDR3aa: CASGQGAGYGYTF
CDR3nt: TGCGCCAGCGGACAGGGGGCTGGCTATGGCTACACCTTC

v_gene: TRBV29-1
j_gene: TRBJ2-7
abundance: .
d_gene: .
CDR3aa: CSVWAASYEQYF
CDR3nt: TGCAGCGTTTGGGCTGCGAGCTACGAGCAGTACTTC

v_gene: TRBV29-1
j_gene: TRBJ2-2
abundance: .
d_gene: TRBD2
CDR3aa: CSVELAGGRSTGELFF
CDR3nt: TGCAGCGTTGAACTAGCGGGGGGGCGGTCCACCGGGGAGCTGTTTTTT

v_gene: TRBV6-1
j_gene: TRBJ1-5
abundance: .
d_gene: .
CDR3aa: CASSIQGVGQPQHF
CDR3nt: TGTGCCAGCAGTATACAGGGCGTAGGTCAGCCCCAGCATTTT

v_gene: TRBV19
j_gene: TRBJ1-2
abundance: .
d_gene: .
CDR3aa: CASSTTGFYGYTF
CDR3nt: TGTGCCAGTAGTACGACGGGTTTCTATGGCTACACCTTC

v_gene: TRBV4-1
j_gene: TRBJ2-7
abundance: .
d_gene: .
CDR3aa: CASSQTRSSHYEQYF
CDR3nt: TGCGCCAGCAGCCAGACAAGGTCCTCTCACTACGAGCAGTACTTC

v_gene: TRBV6-5
j_gene: TRBJ1-2
abundance: .
d_gene: TRBD1
CDR3aa: CASSYSPTGQARGYTF
CDR3nt: TGTGCCAGCAGTTATTCCCCTACTGGACAGGCTCGCGGCTACACCTTC

v_gene: TRBV10-3
j_gene: TRBJ2-1
abundance: .
d_gene: .
CDR3aa: CAISESSRGNEQFF
CDR3nt: TGTGCCATCAGTGAGTCGAGCAGGGGCAATGAGCAGTTCTTC

v_gene: TRBV2
j_gene: TRBJ1-5
abundance: .
d_gene: TRBD1
CDR3aa: CASAEQGARQPQHF
CDR3nt: TGTGCCAGCGCCGAACAGGGGGCGAGGCAGCCCCAGCATTTT

v_gene: TRBV6-1
j_gene: TRBJ1-1
abundance: .
d_gene: .
CDR3aa: CASSAMTGNTEAFF
CDR3nt: TGTGCCAGCAGTGCGATGACAGGGAACACTGAAGCTTTCTTT

v_gene: TRBV5-1
j_gene: TRBJ1-6
abundance: .
d_gene: TRBD1
CDR3aa: CASSADRGQASPLHF
CDR3nt: TGCGCCAGCAGCGCAGACAGGGGGCAGGCTTCACCCCTCCACTTT

v_gene: TRBV9
j_gene: TRBJ2-3
abundance: .
d_gene: TRBD1
CDR3aa: CASSVGQGAQTDTQYF
CDR3nt: TGTGCCAGCAGCGTTGGACAGGGGGCGCAGACAGATACGCAGTATTTT

v_gene: TRBV5-1
j_gene: TRBJ1-1
abundance: .
d_gene: .
CDR3aa: CASSLGGVGPVEAFF
CDR3nt: TGCGCCAGCAGCTTGGGGGGGGTGGGGCCCGTTGAAGCTTTCTTT

v_gene: TRBV19
j_gene: TRBJ2-2
abundance: .
d_gene: TRBD1
CDR3aa: CASSIGTGNTGELFF
CDR3nt: TGTGCCAGTAGTATAGGGACAGGGAACACCGGGGAGCTGTTTTTT

v_gene: TRBV9
j_gene: TRBJ2-5
abundance: .
d_gene: TRBD1
CDR3aa: CASSVGFDRGSETQYF
CDR3nt: TGTGCCAGCAGCGTAGGGTTTGACAGGGGGTCAGAGACCCAGTACTTC

v_gene: TRBV7-9
j_gene: TRBJ1-5
abundance: .
d_gene: .
CDR3aa: CASSRGTGLGDQPQHF
CDR3nt: TGTGCCAGCAGCCGAGGAACAGGTCTAGGGGATCAGCCCCAGCATTTT

v_gene: TRBV5-1
j_gene: TRBJ2-2
abundance: .
d_gene: .
CDR3aa: CASSLRLDSGELFF
CDR3nt: TGCGCCAGCAGCTTGAGACTAGATTCCGGGGAGCTGTTTTTT

v_gene: TRBV4-3
j_gene: TRBJ2-3
abundance: .
d_gene: TRBD2
CDR3aa: CASSQGILAGGVDTQYF
CDR3nt: TGCGCCAGCAGCCAGGGGATTCTAGCGGGGGGTGTAGATACGCAGTATTTT

v_gene: TRBV19
j_gene: TRBJ1-5
abundance: once
d_gene: .
CDR3aa: CASLNRVSNQPQHF
CDR3nt: TGTGCCAGCCTCAACAGGGTTAGCAATCAGCCCCAGCATTTT

v_gene: TRBV6-5
j_gene: TRBJ1-2
abundance: once
d_gene: TRBD1
CDR3aa: CASSYGTGNYGYTF
CDR3nt: TGTGCCAGCAGTTATGGGACAGGGAACTATGGCTACACCTTC

v_gene: TRBV4-1
j_gene: TRBJ2-2
abundance: .
d_gene: TRBD1
CDR3aa: CASSPGQGFAGELFF
CDR3nt: TGCGCCAGCAGCCCGGGACAGGGGTTCGCCGGGGAGCTGTTTTTT

v_gene: TRBV9
j_gene: TRBJ2-4
abundance: .
d_gene: TRBD2
CDR3aa: CASSPGGRGTKNIQYF
CDR3nt: TGTGCCAGCAGCCCGGGGGGGAGGGGGACCAAAAACATTCAGTACTTC

v_gene: TRBV7-2
j_gene: TRBJ2-7
abundance: once
d_gene: .
CDR3aa: CASSLSVASAYEQYF
CDR3nt: TGTGCCAGCAGCTTATCGGTAGCGTCTGCCTACGAGCAGTACTTC

v_gene: TRBV7-7
j_gene: TRBJ1-4
abundance: few
d_gene: TRBD1
CDR3aa: CASQGAASEKLFF
CDR3nt: TGTGCTAGCCAGGGGGCGGCAAGTGAAAAACTGTTTTTT

v_gene: TRBV27
j_gene: TRBJ1-5
abundance: .
d_gene: .
CDR3aa: CASSPRVGHNQPQHF
CDR3nt: TGTGCCAGCAGTCCCCGAGTGGGCCACAATCAGCCCCAGCATTTT

v_gene: TRBV27
j_gene: TRBJ1-1
abundance: .
d_gene: .
CDR3aa: CASIFYGRENTEAFF
CDR3nt: TGTGCCAGCATCTTTTATGGGAGGGAGAACACTGAAGCTTTCTTT

v_gene: TRBV7-2
j_gene: TRBJ1-1
abundance: .
d_gene: .
CDR3aa: CASSFEGILGTEAFF
CDR3nt: TGTGCCAGCAGCTTCGAGGGAATCTTGGGGACTGAAGCTTTCTTT

v_gene: TRBV28
j_gene: TRBJ1-5
abundance: .
d_gene: .
CDR3aa: CASSFIRAQPQHF
CDR3nt: TGTGCCAGCAGTTTTATCAGGGCACAGCCCCAGCATTTT

v_gene: TRBV28
j_gene: TRBJ1-5
abundance: .
d_gene: TRBD1
CDR3aa: CASRDRERSQPQHF
CDR3nt: TGTGCCAGCCGGGACAGGGAGCGGAGTCAGCCCCAGCATTTT

v_gene: TRBV6-1
j_gene: TRBJ2-1
abundance: .
d_gene: .
CDR3aa: CASTSDGLASNEQFF
CDR3nt: TGTGCCAGCACATCCGACGGATTAGCAAGCAATGAGCAGTTCTTC

v_gene: TRBV7-9
j_gene: TRBJ2-3
abundance: .
d_gene: TRBD2
CDR3aa: CASSPLGRGGQDTQYF
CDR3nt: TGTGCCAGCAGCCCACTCGGACGGGGGGGTCAAGATACGCAGTATTTT

v_gene: TRBV7-2
j_gene: TRBJ1-1
abundance: .
d_gene: TRBD1
CDR3aa: CASTIQGLDTEAFF
CDR3nt: TGTGCCAGCACCATACAGGGGTTGGACACTGAAGCTTTCTTT

v_gene: TRBV19
j_gene: TRBJ1-1
abundance: .
d_gene: .
CDR3aa: CASSTGATEAFF
CDR3nt: TGTGCCAGTAGTACAGGGGCGACTGAAGCTTTCTTT

v_gene: TRBV10-3
j_gene: TRBJ2-7
abundance: .
d_gene: .
CDR3aa: CAISSGSSYEQYF
CDR3nt: TGTGCCATCAGTTCCGGGAGCTCCTACGAGCAGTACTTC

v_gene: TRBV6-5
j_gene: TRBJ2-1
abundance: .
d_gene: TRBD2
CDR3aa: CASSYSYGGFYNEQFF
CDR3nt: TGTGCCAGCAGTTACTCGTACGGGGGGTTCTACAATGAGCAGTTCTTC

v_gene: TRBV6-6
j_gene: TRBJ1-2
abundance: .
d_gene: .
CDR3aa: CASSATGDYGYTF
CDR3nt: TGTGCCAGCAGTGCGACAGGAGACTATGGCTACACCTTC

v_gene: TRBV5-6
j_gene: TRBJ1-5
abundance: .
d_gene: .
CDR3aa: CASSFTTSGVDGNQPQHF
CDR3nt: TGTGCCAGCAGCTTCACTACGTCGGGGGTGGATGGCAATCAGCCCCAGCATTTT

v_gene: TRBV19
j_gene: TRBJ2-7
abundance: .
d_gene: TRBD2
CDR3aa: CASRYRGGAGYEQYF
CDR3nt: TGTGCCAGTAGGTACCGGGGGGGGGCAGGTTACGAGCAGTACTTC

v_gene: TRBV28
j_gene: TRBJ1-1
abundance: once
d_gene: .
CDR3aa: CASMGEAEAFF
CDR3nt: TGTGCCAGCATGGGGGAGGCTGAAGCTTTCTTT

v_gene: TRBV4-1
j_gene: TRBJ2-3
abundance: once
d_gene: .
CDR3aa: CASSRGTYADTQYF
CDR3nt: TGCGCCAGCAGCCGTGGGACTTACGCAGATACGCAGTATTTT

v_gene: TRBV4-3
j_gene: TRBJ1-5
abundance: .
d_gene: TRBD1
CDR3aa: CASSQLTGVDQPQHF
CDR3nt: TGCGCCAGCAGCCAGCTGACAGGGGTGGATCAGCCCCAGCATTTT

v_gene: TRBV2
j_gene: TRBJ2-5
abundance: .
d_gene: TRBD2
CDR3aa: CASRRSSGGQETQYF
CDR3nt: TGTGCCAGCAGAAGAAGCAGCGGGGGCCAAGAGACCCAGTACTTC

v_gene: TRBV15
j_gene: TRBJ1-2
abundance: .
d_gene: .
CDR3aa: CATSGREYSFSYGYTF
CDR3nt: TGTGCCACCAGCGGACGGGAATATAGCTTCAGCTATGGCTACACCTTC

v_gene: TRBV5-3
j_gene: TRBJ1-2
abundance: .
d_gene: .
CDR3aa: CARSLGLDYGYTF
CDR3nt: TGTGCCAGAAGCTTGGGTCTCGACTATGGCTACACCTTC

v_gene: TRBV4-3
j_gene: TRBJ1-2
abundance: .
d_gene: .
CDR3aa: CASSPSPLGQRTYGYTF
CDR3nt: TGCGCCAGCAGCCCCTCCCCTCTTGGACAGAGGACCTATGGCTACACCTTC

v_gene: TRBV28
j_gene: TRBJ1-5
abundance: .
d_gene: .
CDR3aa: CASTFDGGNQPQHF
CDR3nt: TGTGCCAGTACGTTTGATGGAGGCAATCAGCCCCAGCATTTT

v_gene: TRBV18
j_gene: TRBJ1-3
abundance: .
d_gene: .
CDR3aa: CASSPVVGSGNTIYF
CDR3nt: TGTGCCAGCTCACCTGTAGTTGGCTCTGGAAACACCATATATTTT

v_gene: TRBV7-3
j_gene: TRBJ2-3
abundance: .
d_gene: .
CDR3aa: CASSPVAGAVADTQYF
CDR3nt: TGTGCCAGCAGTCCAGTCGCGGGGGCGGTGGCAGATACGCAGTATTTT

v_gene: TRBV19
j_gene: TRBJ2-1
abundance: .
d_gene: TRBD2
CDR3aa: CASNPPREAGEQFF
CDR3nt: TGTGCCAGTAACCCCCCTCGGGAAGCGGGGGAGCAGTTCTTC

v_gene: TRBV11-2
j_gene: TRBJ1-5
abundance: .
d_gene: .
CDR3aa: CASSLVAGNNQPQHF
CDR3nt: TGTGCCAGCAGCTTAGTGGCAGGGAATAATCAGCCCCAGCATTTT

v_gene: TRBV2
j_gene: TRBJ1-1
abundance: .
d_gene: .
CDR3aa: CASRQGMPTEAFF
CDR3nt: TGTGCCAGCAGACAGGGAATGCCTACTGAAGCTTTCTTT

v_gene: TRBV10-3
j_gene: TRBJ2-7
abundance: .
d_gene: .
CDR3aa: CAISVSRTFTYEQYF
CDR3nt: TGTGCCATCAGTGTTAGTAGGACATTCACCTACGAGCAGTACTTC

v_gene: TRBV19
j_gene: TRBJ2-5
abundance: few
d_gene: TRBD2
CDR3aa: CASSIEGRGETQYF
CDR3nt: TGTGCCAGTAGTATTGAGGGGAGGGGAGAGACCCAGTACTTC

v_gene: TRBV4-1
j_gene: TRBJ2-2
abundance: .
d_gene: TRBD2
CDR3aa: CASSQVDGGAGELFF
CDR3nt: TGCGCCAGCAGCCAAGTGGACGGGGGGGCCGGGGAGCTGTTTTTT